These 18 T cell receptor beta chains originate from one sample sequenced in a study of T cell repertoires in cytomegalovirus infection. TCRdb re-called the reads with MiXCR, one entry per CDR3 protein. This repertoire shows 100,000 to 150,000 distinct CDR3 sequences, 32% found once; its top ten account for 58%. These receptors' targets are unknown. The sample in question was CD8+ T cells from cultured PBMCs, obtained from culture after CMV antigen stimulation. These receptors originate from a human donor in good health (CMV status not recorded). Some clones in this sample may be carry-over from other donors' samples.

This clonotype was detected only a few times. The rearrangement joins TRBV7-9 to TRBJ2-7; D possibly matches TRBD1 or TRBD2 (5 bases each). V was pared by 5 bases and J by 7 bases, with 18 bases between. CDR1 is SEHNR, CDR2 FQNEAQ, per germline (reference sequence). The CDR3 loop spans 14 amino acids. The CDR3 sequence is CASSHEGSVREQYF. CDR3 DNA sequence: TGTGCCAGCAGCCATGAGGGGTCCGTACGGGAGCAGTACTTC.

The chain is built from TRBV2 and TRBJ2-1, with 11 bases matching TRBD2. With 3 bases clipped from V and 8 bases from J, the junction kept 9 bases outside the gene matches. The CDR3 totals 16 residues. The germline gives CDR1 SNHLY, CDR2 FYNNEI. CDR3 sequence: CASSDLVAGGPHEQFF. CDR3 sequence (DNA): TGTGCCAGCAGTGATCTGGTAGCGGGGGGGCCCCATGAGCAGTTCTTC.

The sample holds one count of this clonotype. The V gene is TRBV7-6, the J gene TRBJ2-1, with 7 bases matching TRBD2. The CDR3 length is 15 residues. The V and J ends lost 5 bases and 9 bases, in that order; junction bases with no gene match: 13. Germline values: CDR1 SGHVS, CDR2 FNYEAQ. CDR3 protein: CASSLGLGFYGEQFF. The CDR3, as DNA: TGTGCCAGCAGCCTAGGACTAGGGTTTTACGGTGAGCAGTTCTTC. Drawing the rest from reference TRBV7-6 and TRBJ2-1, the complete variable domain is GAGVSQSPRYKVTKRGQDVALRCDPISGHVSLYWYRQALGQGPEFLTYFNYEAQQDKSGLPNDRFSAERPEGSISTLTIQRTEQRDSAMYRCASSLGLGFYGEQFFGPGTRLTVL.

This clonotype was counted between two and nine times. The V call is TRBV28, the J call TRBJ2-5; a weak D match, TRBD2 (5 bases). V lost 5 bases, J lost 4 bases, and 8 bases lay in between. CDR1 MDHEN and CDR2 SYDVKM come from the germline V gene. The CDR3 has 12 residues. The CDR3 nucleotides are TGTGCCAGCAGTCCTCGGGGAGAGACCCAGTACTTC. Amino acids: CASSPRGETQYF.

The chain joins TRBV7-9 to TRBJ2-1; the D gene is possibly TRBD1 (6 bases). V lost 11 bases to trimming and J lost 1 base, with 15 bases between them. Germline lookup yields CDR1 SEHNR and CDR2 FQNEAQ (reference sequence). CDR3 length: 14 residues. CDR3 DNA: TGTGCCTATTCTCCAGGGGAATCCTACAATGAGCAGTTCTTC. This codes for CAYSPGESYNEQFF.

This clonotype was observed a single time. V is TRBV3-1 and J is TRBJ2-5; 12 bases are shared with TRBD2. Germline loops: CDR1 LGHDT, CDR2 YNNKEL (reference sequence). This CDR3 region has 18 residues. Losses at the gene ends were 2 bases for V and 4 bases for J; bases not matched to a gene: 11. The CDR3 DNA is TGTGCCAGCAGCCAACCAAGCGGGAAACTAGCGGGAGGAGAGACCCAGTACTTC. Amino acids: CASSQPSGKLAGGETQYF.

The J gene is TRBJ1-1, the V gene TRBV7-9, with 8 nucleotides matching TRBD1. V lost 5 bases to trimming and J lost 0 bases; unmatched junction nucleotides: 8. The V gene's germline CDR1 is SEHNR and CDR2 FQNEAQ (reference sequence). The CDR3 has 16 residues. In DNA form, the CDR3 reads TGTGCCAGCAGCCTAACAGGGGGAAGGATGAACACTGAAGCTTTCTTT. Amino acid sequence: CASSLTGGRMNTEAFF.

The V call is TRBV7-9, the J call TRBJ1-2; 8 bases are a match to TRBD1. Unmatched junction bases numbered 9, after V lost 3 bases and J lost 6 bases. The CDR3 is 15 residues long. Per germline, CDR1 SEHNR and CDR2 FQNEAQ (reference sequence). CDR3: CASSFSSDRADGYTF. CDR3 nucleotides: TGTGCCAGCAGCTTCTCCTCGGACAGGGCGGATGGCTACACCTTC.

The CDR3 sequence is CASSFGQGGGYTF. CDR3 bases: TGTGCCAGCAGCTTCGGGCAGGGAGGTGGCTACACCTTC. The V call is TRBV7-2, the J call TRBJ1-2; TRBD1 might be the D (5 bases). Germline V gene data show CDR1 as SGHTA and CDR2 as FQGNSA. CDR3 length: 13 amino acids. Trimming pared 3 bases from V and 7 bases from J, leaving 12 bases between.

The sample holds a few counts of this clonotype. The chain has TRBV28 and TRBJ2-3; D gene ambiguous. Germline V CDR1 and CDR2: MDHEN, SYDVKM. CDR3 length: 17 residues. Trimming removed 6 bases from V and 4 bases from J, with 23 bases in between. Here the CDR3 reads CASRGIKPGHKSDTQYF. As DNA, the CDR3 is TGTGCCAGCAGGGGGATTAAACCTGGCCACAAGTCAGATACGCAGTATTTT.

The chain couples TRBV7-9 to TRBJ2-2; D might be TRBD1 (7 bases). Trimming removed 4 bases at V and 4 bases at J, with 19 bases between. The CDR3 loop spans 17 amino acids. Germline-derived CDR1 and CDR2 are SEHNR and FQNEAQ (reference sequence). CDR3 residues: CASSSGGYERITGELFF. The DNA of the CDR3 is TGTGCCAGCAGCTCAGGGGGGTACGAGAGAATCACCGGGGAGCTGTTTTTT.

About this clonotype itself: Since a much larger clone is just one base distant, this may be a read error. This chain joins TRBV7-2 and TRBJ1-1, with 9 bases that match TRBD1. The V gene's germline CDR1 is SGHTA and CDR2 FQGNSA. This CDR3 spans 15 amino acids. V gave up 4 bases and J gave up 0 bases; unmatched junction bases: 3. The CDR3 DNA follows: TGTGCCAGCAGCTCACGGACAGGGGTGAACACTGAAGCTTTCTTT. Protein sequence: CASSSRTGVNTEAFF.

The V call is TRBV4-2, the J call TRBJ2-7, with no clear D. V gave up 1 base and J gave up 5 bases, with 27 bases separating them. Looked up from germline, CDR1 is LGHNA and CDR2 is YNFKEQ. The CDR3 extends over 19 amino acids. The CDR3: CASSQVWAGVGPAFNEQYF. The CDR3 region has the DNA TGTGCCAGCAGCCAAGTCTGGGCTGGGGTGGGCCCGGCCTTCAACGAGCAGTACTTC.

The chain employs TRBV28 and TRBJ2-5; 14 bases agree with TRBD2. J gave up 1 base and V 4 bases, and 8 bases lay outside the gene matches. Germline CDR1 and CDR2: MDHEN and SYDVKM. The CDR3 contains 18 residues. CDR3 in DNA: TGTGCCAGCAGTTCGGGACTAGCGGGGGAGACATCCCAAGAGACCCAGTACTTC. Encoded protein: CASSSGLAGETSQETQYF.

This clonotype was seen a few times. This sequence joins TRBV7-2 and TRBJ1-6; D may be TRBD1 (5 bases). This CDR3 has 18 amino acids. Germline V gene data show CDR1 as SGHTA and CDR2 as FQGNSA. V lost 1 base, J lost 6 bases, and 19 bases lay in between. CDR3 coding DNA: TGTGCCAGCAGCTTAGGGAGGGGAAATGGTGGTTTTAATTCACCCCTCCACTTT. Translating gives CASSLGRGNGGFNSPLHF.

This clonotype was seen more than once but under ten times. The chain couples TRBV7-9 to TRBJ2-5; 11 positions match TRBD1. V gave up 6 bases and J gave up 4 bases; unmatched junction bases: 4. This CDR3 is built from 14 residues. The germline CDR1 and CDR2 sequences are SEHNR and FQNEAQ (reference sequence). CDR3 nucleotide sequence: TGTGCCAGCAGAGGGACAGGGGGAGGAGAGACCCAGTACTTC. Translated: CASRGTGGGETQYF. The entire variable domain, with the rest obtained from reference TRBV7-9 and TRBJ2-5, is as follows: DTGVSQNPRHKITKRGQNVTFRCDPISEHNRLYWYRQTLGQGPEFLTYFQNEAQLEKSRLLSDRFSAERPKGSFSTLEIQRTEQGDSAMYLCASRGTGGGETQYFGPGTRLLVL.

The J gene is TRBJ2-3, the V gene TRBV28; 9 nucleotides align to TRBD1. CDR3 length: 16 amino acids. The germline gives CDR1 MDHEN, CDR2 SYDVKM. With V trimmed by 5 bases and J by 5 bases, 11 bases remained unmatched. CDR3: CASSGLRDREVDTQYF. The CDR3, as DNA: TGTGCCAGCAGTGGCCTCCGGGACAGGGAAGTAGATACGCAGTATTTT.

The chain uses TRBV5-6 and TRBJ2-1; 12 bases fit TRBD2. J gave up 15 bases and V 4 bases, and 14 bases lay outside the gene matches. The germline V gene encodes CDR1 SGHDT and CDR2 YYEEEE. The CDR3 length is 15 residues. This CDR3 is CASSGGLAGDRGAFF. In DNA form, the CDR3 reads TGTGCCAGCAGCGGGGGACTAGCGGGCGACCGGGGGGCGTTCTTC.